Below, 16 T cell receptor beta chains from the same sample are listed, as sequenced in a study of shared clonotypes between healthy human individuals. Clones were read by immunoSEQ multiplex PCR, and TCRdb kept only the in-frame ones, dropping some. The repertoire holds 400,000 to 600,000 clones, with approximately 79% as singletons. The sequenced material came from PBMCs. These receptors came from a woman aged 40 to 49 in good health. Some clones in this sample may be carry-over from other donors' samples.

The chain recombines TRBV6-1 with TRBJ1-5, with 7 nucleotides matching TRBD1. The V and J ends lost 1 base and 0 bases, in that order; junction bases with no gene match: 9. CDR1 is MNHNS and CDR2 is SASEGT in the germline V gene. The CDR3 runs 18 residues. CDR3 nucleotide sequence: TGTGCCAGCAGTGAAGAGGGGTGGGCAGGGGGTAGCAATCAGCCCCAGCATTTT. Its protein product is CASSEEGWAGGSNQPQHF.

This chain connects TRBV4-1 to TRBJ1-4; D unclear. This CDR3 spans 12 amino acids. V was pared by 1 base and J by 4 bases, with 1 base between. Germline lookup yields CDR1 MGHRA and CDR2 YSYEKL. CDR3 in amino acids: CASSQVNEKLFF. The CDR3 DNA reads TGCGCCAGCAGCCAAGTTAATGAAAAACTGTTTTTT.

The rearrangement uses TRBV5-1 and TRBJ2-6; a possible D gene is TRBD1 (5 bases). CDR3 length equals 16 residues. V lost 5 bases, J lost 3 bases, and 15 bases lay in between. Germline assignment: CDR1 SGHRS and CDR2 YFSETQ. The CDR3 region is CASRFLRDGGANVLTF. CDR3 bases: TGCGCCAGCAGGTTCCTCAGGGATGGTGGGGCCAACGTCCTGACTTTC.

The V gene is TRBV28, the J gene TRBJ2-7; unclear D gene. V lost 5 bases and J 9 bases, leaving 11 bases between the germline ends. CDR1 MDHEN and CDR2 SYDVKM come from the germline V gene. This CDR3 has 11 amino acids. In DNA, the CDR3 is TGTGCCAGCAGTGCCCCCTCAGGGCAGTACTTC. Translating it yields CASSAPSGQYF.

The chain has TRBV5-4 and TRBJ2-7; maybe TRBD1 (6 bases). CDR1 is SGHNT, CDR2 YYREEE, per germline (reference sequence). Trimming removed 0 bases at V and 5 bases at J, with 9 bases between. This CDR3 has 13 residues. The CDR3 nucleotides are TGTGCCAGCAGCTTGGACAGGGACCACGAGCAGTACTTC. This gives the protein CASSLDRDHEQYF.

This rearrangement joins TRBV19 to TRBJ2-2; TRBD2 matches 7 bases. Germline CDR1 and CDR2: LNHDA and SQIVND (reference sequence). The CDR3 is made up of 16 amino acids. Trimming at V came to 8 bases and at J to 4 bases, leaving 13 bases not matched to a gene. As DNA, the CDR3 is TGTGCCAGTCAAAGAGGGTCGGGGGGTATCACCGGGGAGCTGTTTTTT. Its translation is CASQRGSGGITGELFF.

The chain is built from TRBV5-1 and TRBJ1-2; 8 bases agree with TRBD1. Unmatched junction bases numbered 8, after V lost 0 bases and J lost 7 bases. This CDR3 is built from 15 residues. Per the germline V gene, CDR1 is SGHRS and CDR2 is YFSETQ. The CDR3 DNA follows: TGCGCCAGCAGCTTGGATTCAGGGGGCGCGTTTGGCTACACCTTC. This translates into CASSLDSGGAFGYTF.

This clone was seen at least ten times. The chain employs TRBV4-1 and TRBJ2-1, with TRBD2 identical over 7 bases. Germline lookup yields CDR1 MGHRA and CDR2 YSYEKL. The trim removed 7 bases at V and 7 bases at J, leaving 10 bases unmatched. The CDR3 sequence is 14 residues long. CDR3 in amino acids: CASNFPGGSNEQFF. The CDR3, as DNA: TGCGCCAGCAACTTTCCGGGGGGATCGAATGAGCAGTTCTTC.

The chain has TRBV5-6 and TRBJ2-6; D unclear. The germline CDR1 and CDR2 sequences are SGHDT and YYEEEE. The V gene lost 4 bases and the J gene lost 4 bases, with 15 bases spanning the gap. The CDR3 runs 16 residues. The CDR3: CASSPEPFGGANVLTF. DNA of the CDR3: TGTGCCAGCAGCCCGGAGCCCTTTGGAGGGGCCAACGTCCTGACTTTC.

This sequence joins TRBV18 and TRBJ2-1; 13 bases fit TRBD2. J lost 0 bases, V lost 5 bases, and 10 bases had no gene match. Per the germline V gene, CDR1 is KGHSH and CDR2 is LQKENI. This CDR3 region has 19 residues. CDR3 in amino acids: CASSFPGTSGVSSYNEQFF. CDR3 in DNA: TGTGCCAGCTCATTCCCCGGGACTAGCGGGGTAAGCTCCTACAATGAGCAGTTCTTC.

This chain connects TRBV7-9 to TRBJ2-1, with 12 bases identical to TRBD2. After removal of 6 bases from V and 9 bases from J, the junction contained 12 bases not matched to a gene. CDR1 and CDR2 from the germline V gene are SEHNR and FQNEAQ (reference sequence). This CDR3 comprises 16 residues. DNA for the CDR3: TGTGCCAGCAGTTCCCCGACTAGCGGGAGTCGGGGTGAGCAGTTCTTC. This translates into CASSSPTSGSRGEQFF. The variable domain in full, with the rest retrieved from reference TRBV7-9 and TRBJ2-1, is DTGVSQNPRHKITKRGQNVTFRCDPISEHNRLYWYRQTLGQGPEFLTYFQNEAQLEKSRLLSDRFSAERPKGSFSTLEIQRTEQGDSAMYLCASSSPTSGSRGEQFFGPGTRLTVL.

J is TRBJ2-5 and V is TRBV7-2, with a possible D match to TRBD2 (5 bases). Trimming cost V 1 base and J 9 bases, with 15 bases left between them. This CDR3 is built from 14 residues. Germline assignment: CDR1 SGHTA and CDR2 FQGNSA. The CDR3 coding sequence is TGTGCCAGCAGCTTAGTAGGCCTAGCTCGGTCCCAGTACTTC. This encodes CASSLVGLARSQYF.

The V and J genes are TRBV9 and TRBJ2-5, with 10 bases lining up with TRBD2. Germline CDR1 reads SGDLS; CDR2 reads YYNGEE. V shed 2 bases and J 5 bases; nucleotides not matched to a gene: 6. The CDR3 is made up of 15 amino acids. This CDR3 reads CASSVGTSVGETQYF. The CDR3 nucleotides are TGTGCCAGCAGCGTGGGGACTAGCGTTGGTGAGACCCAGTACTTC. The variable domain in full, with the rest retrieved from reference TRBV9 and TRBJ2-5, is DSGVTQTPKHLITATGQRVTLRCSPRSGDLSVYWYQQSLDQGLQFLIQYYNGEERAKGNILERFSAQQFPDLHSELNLSSLELGDSALYFCASSVGTSVGETQYFGPGTRLLVL.

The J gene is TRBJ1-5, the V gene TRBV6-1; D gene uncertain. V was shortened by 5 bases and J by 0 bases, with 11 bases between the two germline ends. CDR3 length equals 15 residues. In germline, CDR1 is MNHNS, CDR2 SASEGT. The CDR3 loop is CASSWSEYSNQPQHF. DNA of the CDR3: TGTGCCAGCAGTTGGTCGGAATATAGCAATCAGCCCCAGCATTTT.

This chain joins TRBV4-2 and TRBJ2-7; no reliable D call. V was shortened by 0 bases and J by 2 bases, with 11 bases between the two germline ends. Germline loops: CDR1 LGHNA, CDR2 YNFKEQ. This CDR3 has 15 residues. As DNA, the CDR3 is TGTGCCAGCAGCCAAGATCTTCTAGGTACCTACGAGCAGTACTTC. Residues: CASSQDLLGTYEQYF.

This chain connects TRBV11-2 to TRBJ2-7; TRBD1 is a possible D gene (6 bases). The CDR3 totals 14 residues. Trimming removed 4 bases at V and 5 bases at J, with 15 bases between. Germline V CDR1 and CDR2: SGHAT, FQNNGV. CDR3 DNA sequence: TGTGCCAGCAGCTCCCCGCGGACAGCCCACGAGCAGTACTTC. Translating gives CASSSPRTAHEQYF.